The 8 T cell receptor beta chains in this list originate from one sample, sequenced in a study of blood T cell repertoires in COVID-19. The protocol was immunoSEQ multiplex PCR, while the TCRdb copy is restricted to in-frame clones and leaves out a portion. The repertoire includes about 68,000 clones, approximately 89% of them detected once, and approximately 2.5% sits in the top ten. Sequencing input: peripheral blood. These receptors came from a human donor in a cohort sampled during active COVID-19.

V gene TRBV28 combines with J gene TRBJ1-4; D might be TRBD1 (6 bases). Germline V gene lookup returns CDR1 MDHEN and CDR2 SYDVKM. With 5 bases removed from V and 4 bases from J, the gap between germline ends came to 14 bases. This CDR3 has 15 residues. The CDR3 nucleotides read TGTGCCAGCAGTACCCTGACAGGTCTTAATGAAAAACTGTTTTTT. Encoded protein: CASSTLTGLNEKLFF. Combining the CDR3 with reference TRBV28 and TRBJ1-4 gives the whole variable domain DVKVTQSSRYLVKRTGEKVFLECVQDMDHENMFWYRQDPGLGLRLIYFSYDVKMKEKGDIPEGYSVSREKKERFSLILESASTNQTSMYLCASSTLTGLNEKLFFGSGTQLSVL.

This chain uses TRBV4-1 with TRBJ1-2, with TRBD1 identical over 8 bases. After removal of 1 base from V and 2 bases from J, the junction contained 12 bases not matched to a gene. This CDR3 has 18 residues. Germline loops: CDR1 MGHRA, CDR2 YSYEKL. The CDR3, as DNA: TGCGCCAGCAGCCAAGGAATGCGAGGACAGGGTTTAAACTATGGCTACACCTTC. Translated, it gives CASSQGMRGQGLNYGYTF.

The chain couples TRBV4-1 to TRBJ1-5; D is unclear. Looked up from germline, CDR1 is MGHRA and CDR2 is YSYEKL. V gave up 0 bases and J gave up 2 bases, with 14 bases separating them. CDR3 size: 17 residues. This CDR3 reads CASSQDRRLAGNQPQHF. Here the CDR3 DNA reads TGCGCCAGCAGCCAAGATAGGAGGCTGGCGGGCAATCAGCCCCAGCATTTT.

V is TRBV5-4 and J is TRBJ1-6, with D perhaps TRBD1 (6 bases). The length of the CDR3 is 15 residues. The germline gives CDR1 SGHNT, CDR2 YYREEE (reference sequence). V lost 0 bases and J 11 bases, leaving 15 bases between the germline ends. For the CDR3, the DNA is TGTGCCAGCAGCTTGGAGGTCAGGGGCCCGACACCCCTCCACTTT. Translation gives CASSLEVRGPTPLHF.

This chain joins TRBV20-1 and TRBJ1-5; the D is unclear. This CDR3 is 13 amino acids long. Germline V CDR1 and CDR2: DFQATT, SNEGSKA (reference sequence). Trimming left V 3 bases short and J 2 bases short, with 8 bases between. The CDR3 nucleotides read TGCAGTGCTAGTCGCCGAGGCAATCAGCCCCAGCATTTT. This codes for CSASRRGNQPQHF.

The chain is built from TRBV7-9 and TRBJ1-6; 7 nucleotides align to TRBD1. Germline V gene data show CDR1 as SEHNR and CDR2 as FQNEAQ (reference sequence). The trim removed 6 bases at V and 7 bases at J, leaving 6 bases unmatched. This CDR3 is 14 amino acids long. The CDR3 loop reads CASRLTGNNSPLHF. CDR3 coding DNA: TGTGCCAGCAGGCTGACAGGGAACAATTCACCCCTCCACTTT.

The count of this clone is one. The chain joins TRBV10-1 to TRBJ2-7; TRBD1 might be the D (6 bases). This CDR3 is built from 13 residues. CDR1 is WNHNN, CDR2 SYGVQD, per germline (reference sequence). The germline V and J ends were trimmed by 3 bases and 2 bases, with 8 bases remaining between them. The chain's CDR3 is CASSETGTYEQYF. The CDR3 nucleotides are TGCGCCAGCAGTGAAACAGGGACCTACGAGCAGTACTTC.

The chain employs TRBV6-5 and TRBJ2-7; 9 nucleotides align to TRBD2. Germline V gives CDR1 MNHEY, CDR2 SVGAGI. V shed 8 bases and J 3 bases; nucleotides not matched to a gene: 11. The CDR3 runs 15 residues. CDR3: CASRLYRRGGYEQYF. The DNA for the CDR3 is TGTGCCAGCCGACTCTATCGGCGGGGGGGCTACGAGCAGTACTTC.